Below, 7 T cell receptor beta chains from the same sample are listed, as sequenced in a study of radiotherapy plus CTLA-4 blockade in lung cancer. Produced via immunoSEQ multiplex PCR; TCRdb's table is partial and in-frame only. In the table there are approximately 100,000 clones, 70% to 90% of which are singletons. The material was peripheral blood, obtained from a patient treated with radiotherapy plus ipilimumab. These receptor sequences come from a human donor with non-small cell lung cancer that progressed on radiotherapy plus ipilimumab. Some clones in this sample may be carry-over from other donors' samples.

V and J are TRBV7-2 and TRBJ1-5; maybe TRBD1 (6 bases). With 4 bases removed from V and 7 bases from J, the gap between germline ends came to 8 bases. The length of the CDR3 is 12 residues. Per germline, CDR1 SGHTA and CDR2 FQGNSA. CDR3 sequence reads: CASSSQGQPQHF. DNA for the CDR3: TGTGCCAGCAGCTCACAGGGCCAGCCCCAGCATTTT.

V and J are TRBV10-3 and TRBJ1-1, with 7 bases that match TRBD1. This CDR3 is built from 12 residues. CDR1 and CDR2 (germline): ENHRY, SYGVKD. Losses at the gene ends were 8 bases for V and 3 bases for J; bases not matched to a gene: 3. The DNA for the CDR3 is TGTGCCATCGGGGACAGCTACACTGAAGCTTTCTTT. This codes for CAIGDSYTEAFF.

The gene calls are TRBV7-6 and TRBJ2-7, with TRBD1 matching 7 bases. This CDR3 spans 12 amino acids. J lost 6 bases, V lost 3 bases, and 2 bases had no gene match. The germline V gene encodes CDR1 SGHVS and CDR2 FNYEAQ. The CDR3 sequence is CASSFTGAEQYF. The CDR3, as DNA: TGTGCCAGCAGCTTCACAGGGGCCGAGCAGTACTTC.

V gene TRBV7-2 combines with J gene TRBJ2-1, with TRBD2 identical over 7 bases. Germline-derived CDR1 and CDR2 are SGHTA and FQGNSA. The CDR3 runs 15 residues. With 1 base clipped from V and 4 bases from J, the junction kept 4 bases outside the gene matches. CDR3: CASSLEGLPYNEQFF. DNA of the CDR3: TGTGCCAGCAGCTTAGAGGGACTACCATACAATGAGCAGTTCTTC.

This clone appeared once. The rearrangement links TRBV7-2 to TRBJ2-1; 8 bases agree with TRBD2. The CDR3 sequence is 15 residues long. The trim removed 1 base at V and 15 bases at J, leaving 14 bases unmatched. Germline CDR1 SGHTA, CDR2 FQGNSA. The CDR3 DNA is TGTGCCAGCAGCTTAGAGATCCAGCGGGGGCCCGTGCGGTTCTTC. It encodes CASSLEIQRGPVRFF.

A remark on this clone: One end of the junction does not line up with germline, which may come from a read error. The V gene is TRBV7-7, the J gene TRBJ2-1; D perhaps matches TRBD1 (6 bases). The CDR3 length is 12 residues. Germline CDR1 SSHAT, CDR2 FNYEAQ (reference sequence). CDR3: CASSNNRDEQFF. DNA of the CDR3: TGTGCTAGCAGCAACAACAGGGATGAGCAGTTCTTC. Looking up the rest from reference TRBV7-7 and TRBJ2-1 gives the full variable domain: GAGVSQSPRYKVTKRGQDVTLRCDPISSHATLYWYQQALGQGPEFLTYFNYEAQPDKSGLPSDRFSAERPEGSISTLTIQRTEQRDSAMYRCASSNNRDEQFFGPGTRLTVL.

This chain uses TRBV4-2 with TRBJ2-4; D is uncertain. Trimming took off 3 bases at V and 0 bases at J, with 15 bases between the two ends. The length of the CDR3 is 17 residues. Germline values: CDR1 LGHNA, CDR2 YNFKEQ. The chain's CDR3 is CASSQILESLAKNIQYF. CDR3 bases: TGTGCCAGCAGCCAGATTCTTGAATCTCTAGCCAAAAACATTCAGTACTTC.